The next 9 T cell receptor beta chains were all read from a single sample in a study of response to subunit inactivated influenza vaccine. TCRdb re-derived calls from the RT-PCR reads in MiXCR, one entry per CDR3 protein. The sample lists approximately 290,000 distinct CDR3 sequences, 20% to 25% seen once, with about 9.3% in the top ten. The material was PBMCs from blood, obtained less than 22 months after vaccination. The source is a man aged 50-75 years who received an inactivated influenza vaccine.

This clonotype was found a few times. The gene calls are TRBV12-3 or TRBV12-4 and TRBJ2-2; D is perhaps TRBD1 (6 bases). CDR3 size: 14 residues. Trimming stripped 2 bases from V and 4 bases from J, with 8 bases between. The CDR3 sequence is CASSLQGPTGELFF. DNA for the CDR3: TGTGCCAGCAGTTTACAGGGGCCCACCGGGGAGCTGTTTTTT.

This clonotype was counted ten times or more. This chain joins TRBV7-9 and TRBJ2-1; the D gene is possibly TRBD2 (5 bases). Deletions cut 5 bases from V and 7 bases from J, with 9 bases between. Germline V CDR1 and CDR2: SEHNR, FQNEAQ (reference sequence). The CDR3 is made up of 12 amino acids. CDR3: CASSPDLNEQFF. CDR3 DNA sequence: TGTGCCAGCAGCCCGGACTTAAATGAGCAGTTCTTC. Based on the CDR3 plus reference TRBV7-9 and TRBJ2-1, the full variable domain is DTGVSQNPRHKITKRGQNVTFRCDPISEHNRLYWYRQTLGQGPEFLTYFQNEAQLEKSRLLSDRFSAERPKGSFSTLEIQRTEQGDSAMYLCASSPDLNEQFFGPGTRLTVL.

This clonotype was seen more than once but under ten times. The V and J genes are TRBV4-3 and TRBJ1-3, with D hard to call. The CDR3 runs to 14 residues. CDR1 and CDR2 from the germline V gene are LGHNA and YSLEER. The ends were cut back, 8 bases at V and 10 bases at J, with 21 bases in the middle. The CDR3 DNA follows: TGCGCCAGCTCCTCCAATTATTCCCGACGAACCATATATTTT. Translation: CASSSNYSRRTIYF.

V usage is TRBV10-3 and J usage is TRBJ1-1, with D perhaps matching TRBD1 (5 bases). The CDR3 covers 12 residues. The V and J ends lost 8 bases and 1 base respectively, with 8 bases between them. CDR1 and CDR2 (germline): ENHRY, SYGVKD. CDR3 sequence (DNA): TGTGCCATCGCGACAGAGAACACTGAAGCTTTCTTT. Its protein is CAIATENTEAFF.

This clonotype was counted between two and nine times. V is TRBV6-5 and J is TRBJ2-5; no firm D call. This CDR3 is 12 amino acids long. Germline V gene sequence: CDR1 MNHEY, CDR2 SVGAGI. The V gene lost 4 bases and the J gene lost 2 bases, with 5 bases spanning the gap. CDR3 sequence (DNA): TGTGCCAGCAGTTCCCCTCAAGAGACCCAGTACTTC. It specifies CASSSPQETQYF.

The chain is built from TRBV9 and TRBJ2-5; 7 bases line up with TRBD2. Germline CDR1 SGDLS, CDR2 YYNGEE. The V segment lost 2 bases and the J segment 5 bases; nucleotides outside the gene matches: 9. This CDR3 is 15 amino acids long. Here the CDR3 reads CASSVGTTIRETQYF. DNA of the CDR3: TGTGCCAGCAGCGTCGGGACTACCATACGGGAGACCCAGTACTTC. The variable domain in full, completed from reference TRBV9 and TRBJ2-5, reads DSGVTQTPKHLITATGQRVTLRCSPRSGDLSVYWYQQSLDQGLQFLIQYYNGEERAKGNILERFSAQQFPDLHSELNLSSLELGDSALYFCASSVGTTIRETQYFGPGTRLLVL.

This chain joins TRBV5-1 and TRBJ1-2; D remains ambiguous. Germline loops: CDR1 SGHRS, CDR2 YFSETQ. Trimming shortened V by 0 bases and J by 6 bases, and 6 bases separated the two germline ends. The CDR3 is 12 amino acids. The DNA for the CDR3 is TGCGCCAGCAGCTTGGCTCAGGATGGCTACACCTTC. Its translation: CASSLAQDGYTF.

This clonotype was counted ten times or more. This rearrangement joins TRBV28 to TRBJ1-4; tentative D call: TRBD1 (5 bases). The CDR3 has 14 residues. Trimming shortened V by 1 base and J by 12 bases, and 15 bases separated the two germline ends. Per germline, CDR1 MDHEN and CDR2 SYDVKM. CDR3: CASSLSQGRTELFF. The CDR3 DNA reads as TGTGCCAGCAGTTTATCGCAGGGAAGGACGGAACTGTTTTTT.

J is TRBJ2-1 and V is TRBV20-1, with D unresolved. The V gene's germline CDR1 is DFQATT and CDR2 SNEGSKA (reference sequence). V was trimmed by 5 bases and J by 1 base, leaving 12 bases between them. The CDR3 totals 14 residues. Written as DNA, the CDR3 is TGCAGTGCTTATTTAGTAGTGTCCTACAATGAGCAGTTCTTC. Amino acids: CSAYLVVSYNEQFF.